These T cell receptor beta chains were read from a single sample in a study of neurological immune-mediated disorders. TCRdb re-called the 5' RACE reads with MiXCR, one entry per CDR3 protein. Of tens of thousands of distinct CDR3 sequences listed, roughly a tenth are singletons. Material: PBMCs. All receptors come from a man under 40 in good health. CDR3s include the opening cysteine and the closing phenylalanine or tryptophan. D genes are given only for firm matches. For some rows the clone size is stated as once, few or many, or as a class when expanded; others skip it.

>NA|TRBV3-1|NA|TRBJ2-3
CVSSQEWQSTDTQYF
TGTGTCAGCAGCCAAGAATGGCAGAGCACAGATACGCAGTATTTC
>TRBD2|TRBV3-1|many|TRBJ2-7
CASSQGGGTNYEQYF
TGTGCCAGCAGCCAAGGTGGCGGGACTAACTACGAGCAGTACTTC
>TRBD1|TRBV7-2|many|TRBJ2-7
CASSLVGQGNYEQYF
TGTGCCAGCAGCTTAGTTGGACAGGGGAACTACGAGCAGTACTTC
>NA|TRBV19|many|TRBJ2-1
CASSPTRISNEQFF
TGTGCCAGTAGTCCCACTAGGATTAGCAATGAGCAGTTCTTC
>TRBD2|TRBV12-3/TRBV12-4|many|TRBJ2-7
CASSLRGGFYEQYF
TGTGCCAGCAGTTTAAGGGGAGGGTTCTACGAGCAGTACTTC
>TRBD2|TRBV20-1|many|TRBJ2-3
CSARGGLEADTQYF
TGCAGTGCTAGAGGGGGACTAGAGGCAGATACGCAGTATTTT
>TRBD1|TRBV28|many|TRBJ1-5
CASSLYAQGVGQPQHF
TGTGCCAGCAGTTTATACGCTCAGGGGGTGGGTCAGCCCCAGCATTTT
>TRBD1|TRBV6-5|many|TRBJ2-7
CASKLDRGHEQYF
TGTGCCAGCAAACTGGACAGGGGCCACGAGCAGTACTTC
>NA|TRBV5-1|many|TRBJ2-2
CASSFNTGELFF
TGCGCCAGCAGCTTTAACACCGGGGAGCTGTTTTTT
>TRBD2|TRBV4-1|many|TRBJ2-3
CASSPGLAGGSDTQYF
TGCGCCAGCAGCCCAGGACTAGCGGGAGGGTCAGATACGCAGTATTTT
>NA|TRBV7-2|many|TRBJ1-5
CASSLRFGNNQPQHF
TGTGCCAGCAGCTTGAGATTTGGGAACAATCAGCCCCAGCATTTT
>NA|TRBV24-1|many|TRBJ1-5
CATSYYSISNQPQHF
TGTGCCACCAGTTACTACAGCATTAGCAATCAGCCCCAGCATTTT
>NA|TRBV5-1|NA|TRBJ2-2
CASSAGPRKNIGELFF
TGCGCCAGCAGCGCCGGGCCCCGAAAGAACATCGGGGAGCTCTTTTTT
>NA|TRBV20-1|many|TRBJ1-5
CSAPLGGRSNQPQHF
TGCAGTGCCCCCCTGGGGGGTCGGAGCAATCAGCCCCAGCATTTT
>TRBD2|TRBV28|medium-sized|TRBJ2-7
CASRPIVGGNEQYF
TGTGCCAGCAGGCCTATCGTGGGAGGGAACGAGCAGTACTTC
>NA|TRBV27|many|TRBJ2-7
CASSFGESAEQYF
TGTGCCAGCAGTTTCGGGGAATCGGCCGAGCAGTACTTC
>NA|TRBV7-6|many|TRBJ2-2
CASSVTSGTNTGELFF
TGTGCCAGCAGCGTAACTTCCGGGACGAACACCGGGGAGCTGTTTTTT
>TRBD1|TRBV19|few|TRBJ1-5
CASGLGQGSNQPQHF
TGTGCCAGTGGCCTGGGACAGGGAAGCAATCAGCCCCAGCATTTT
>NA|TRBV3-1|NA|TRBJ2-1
CASSQEWGPEGEQFF
TGTGCCAGCAGCCAAGAATGGGGGCCTGAAGGTGAGCAGTTCTTC
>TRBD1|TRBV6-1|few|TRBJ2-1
CASSPRTGTDLGNEQFF
TGTGCCAGCAGTCCTCGTACCGGGACAGATTTAGGCAATGAGCAGTTCTTC
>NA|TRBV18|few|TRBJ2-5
CASSPQSGGRANQETQYF
TGTGCCAGCTCACCTCAATCCGGGGGCAGGGCGAACCAAGAGACCCAGTACTTC
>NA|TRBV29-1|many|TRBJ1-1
CSVGTLDTEAFF
TGCAGCGTGGGGACATTGGACACTGAAGCTTTCTTT
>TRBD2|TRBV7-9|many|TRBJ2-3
CASSPSGISTDTQYF
TGTGCCAGCAGCCCTAGCGGGATAAGCACAGATACGCAGTATTTT
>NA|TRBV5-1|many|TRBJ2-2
CASSLVQVGELFF
TGCGCCAGCAGCTTGGTTCAGGTCGGGGAGCTGTTTTTT